This entry describes one TCR beta chain. This clone appeared a few times. What antigen it recognizes has not been identified. No base quality information exists; no much larger clone differs at one position. V gives up 2 bases and J gives up 7 bases, and the segment between their germline ends measures 16 bases. The germline V gene supplies CDR1 SGHTS and CDR2 YDEGEE. Measured from the cysteine to the phenylalanine, the CDR3 is 15 residues long. The read is trimmed to its CDR3 DNA, 45 bases read in frame from base 1. The donors were healthy, HIV-negative adults who had no recently reported acute infections or vaccinations. Only Caucasian adults living in Nashville, Tennessee, USA were represented among the donors. CD4+ T cells were enriched by magnetic negative selection, after which naive cells were positively selected on CD45RA and the negative fraction was taken as the memory subset. Blood was obtained by leukapheresis, after which PBMCs were separated by Ficoll-Histopaque density gradient centrifugation and cryopreserved in liquid nitrogen vapor phase. Analytical flow cytometry was used to check the purity and quantity of every magnetically sorted T cell population. Genomic DNA was isolated from every sorted fraction and measured by UV absorbance on a Nanodrop 2000c.

This record comes from a study of shared clonotypes between healthy human individuals (TCRdb year 2020). Regarding the study in general: A couple of women and a few men aged 18 to 49 years were included in the cohort. For each donor, CD4 naive and CD4 memory were each given three plates, CD8 naive was given two plates, and CD8 memory was given one plate. Blood TCR repertoires of about 5 healthy adults were deeply sequenced to estimate repertoire size and the extent of clonotype sharing between individuals. To increase sequencing depth and limit assay-specific biases, different laboratories used diverse techniques to prepare libraries and sequence TCR repertoires. Leukapheresis yielded between about 0.9 and 10 billion PBMCs per donor. The investigation overall reported the following: About 5% of naive CD4, around 4% of naive CD8, roughly 2.4% of memory CD4, and over 0.35% of memory CD8 clonotypes were shared across a few donors. Larger estimated clonotype richness was generally found for naive subsets than for memory subsets. Because the study included only a small number of donors, the genetic and exposure-history diversity represented was limited. Based on pairwise subsampling, the degree of clonotype sharing among donors was expected to be affected by sequencing depth. Clonotypes shared by all four sorted-subset donors showed higher generation probabilities than non-shared clonotypes. Sampling was restricted to blood, and TCR repertoires in tissues likely differ from the TCR repertoires found in blood. Incomplete sequencing was indicated by rarefaction of sorted-subset datasets, despite the large sequencing depth.

TCR CDR3 regions were amplified from genomic DNA by multiplex PCR using the deep immunoSEQ assay. For each cell subset, the extracted genomic DNA was distributed evenly across all wells of several immunoSEQ 96-well plates, and each plate served as one replicate. For sorted subsets, each replicate PCR was loaded with around 200 ng genomic DNA, equivalent to 30,000 or so T cell genomes. The purified libraries were quantified using a Qubit 3.0 fluorometer, sized with a Bioanalyzer 2100, and then quantified again using the KAPA Library Quantification kit. A separate single-read 150-cycle Illumina NextSeq 550 flow cell was used to sequence each immunoSEQ 96-well plate. The authors' analysis ran thus. Because only junctional sequences without quality scores were contained in the immunoSEQ output, filtering matching that applied to full-length reads could not be performed. To assign V/J genes and CDR3, sequences were annotated using PyIR, a Python wrapper for IgBLAST v1.9, with IMGT germline references. Reads were filtered out if the reads had weak V/J assignments (E-value above 1e-6), no CDR3, stop codons, out-of-frame junctions, or ambiguous translated residues. V3J clonotypes were defined by identical inferred V gene, J gene, and CDR3 amino acid sequence. Percentage overlap between repertoires was calculated by dividing the number of shared unique clonotypes by the size of the smaller repertoire. RTK rarefaction, the Chao1 estimator, and Recon v2.1 estimates of unobserved clonotypes were used to assess repertoire richness. For all TCRbeta clonotypes obtained by the gDNA method from a handful of donors, generation probabilities were computed with OLGA. As stored in TCRdb, this immuneACCESS dataset retains in-frame rearrangements with V and J assigned. A fraction of the clones does not appear; measured against another copy, unresolved V genes explain less than half of the discrepancy, and the remainder lacks a known reason. Clone size and V and J calls were adopted from that table, with D and trimming inferred from the DNA. This sample holds about 1.1 million clones; approximately 80% were observed only once. Of the sample, 0.89% is held by the ten largest clones.

Here the chain combines TRBV5-8 and TRBJ1-5; TRBD1 is a weak D gene call, 6 bases matching. Material: memory CD4+ T cells from PBMCs. In light of the paper, this sample's cell subset or site label describes: CD45RA-negative fraction. This TCR derives from a man aged 18-30 years in good health. Some clones in this sample may be carry-over from other donors' samples. The DNA is TGTGCCAGCAGCTTTCGAGGGGGTGCGAGACAGCCCCAGCATTTT. It translates as CASSFRGGARQPQHF.